Following are 2 T cell receptor beta chains from one sample sequenced in a study of cytomegalovirus exposure and HLA in healthy donors. The primer mix had 60 Vbeta and 13 Jbeta primers. Method: immunoSEQ multiplex PCR; TCRdb's copy keeps in-frame clones and lacks some. The sample lists about 150,000 clones, around 75% seen once, with about 8.3% in the top ten. The sample comprised PBMCs. These receptors were collected from a man aged 25 to 45 in good health and CMV-seropositive.

This chain links TRBV4-2 with TRBJ2-1; TRBD1 agrees at 10 bases. Looked up from germline, CDR1 is LGHNA and CDR2 is YNFKEQ. The V gene end was trimmed by 1 base and the J gene end by 8 bases; junction bases not matched to a gene: 5. This CDR3 spans 15 amino acids. For the CDR3, the DNA is TGTGCCAGCAGCCAAGTCGGACAGGGGGAGCATGAGCAGTTCTTC. It encodes CASSQVGQGEHEQFF.

The rearrangement links TRBV10-3 to TRBJ1-1; 8 nucleotides line up with TRBD1. The CDR3 runs 13 residues. V lost 6 bases to trimming and J lost 1 base; unmatched junction nucleotides: 1. Looked up from germline, CDR1 is ENHRY and CDR2 is SYGVKD. The CDR3, as DNA: TGTGCCATCAGAGGACAGGGGAACACTGAAGCTTTCTTT. It encodes CAIRGQGNTEAFF.